This entry describes one TCR beta chain. At one end, the junction sequence differs from germline, possibly due to a read error. The sample is drawn from a study of shared clonotypes between healthy human individuals. The CDR3 is 15 amino acids. CDR1 is SGHNT, CDR2 YYREEE, per germline (reference sequence). Replicate PCRs run on sorted subsets employed approximately 180 ng DNA, 25,000 to 35,000 T cell genomes. TCRdb's copy holds only in-frame clones and misses some; the assay was immunoSEQ multiplex PCR. Of roughly 1.4 million clones listed, around 98.5% were seen once; the top ten hold 0.36%. The origin of this receptor is a man aged 25-45 years in good health. What was sequenced was naive CD4+ T cells sorted from blood. Subset here: CD45RA+ positively selected. The chain recombines TRBV5-4 with TRBJ2-7, with D maybe TRBD2 (6 bases). CDR3 in amino acids: CASSAGRDDRYGQYF. In DNA, the CDR3 is TGTGCCAGCAGCGCCGGGAGAGACGATCGTTACGGGCAGTACTTC.